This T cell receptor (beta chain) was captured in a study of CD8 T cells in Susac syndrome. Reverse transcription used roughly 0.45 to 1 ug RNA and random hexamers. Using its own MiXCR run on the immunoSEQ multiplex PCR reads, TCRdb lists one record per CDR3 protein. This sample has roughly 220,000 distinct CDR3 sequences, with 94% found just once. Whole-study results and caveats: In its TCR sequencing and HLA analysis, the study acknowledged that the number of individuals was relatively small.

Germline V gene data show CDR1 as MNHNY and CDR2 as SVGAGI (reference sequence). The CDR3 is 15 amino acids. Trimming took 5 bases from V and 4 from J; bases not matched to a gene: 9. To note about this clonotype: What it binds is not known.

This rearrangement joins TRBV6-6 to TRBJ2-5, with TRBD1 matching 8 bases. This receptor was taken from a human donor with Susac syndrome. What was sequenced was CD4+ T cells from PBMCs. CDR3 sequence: CASSTPGTGTETQYF. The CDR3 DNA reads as TGTGCCAGCAGTACTCCCGGGACAGGAACAGAGACCCAGTACTTC.